This T cell receptor beta chain was profiled in a study of cytomegalovirus exposure and HLA in healthy donors. Trimming removed 1 base at V and 0 bases at J, with 8 bases between. The CDR3 spans 14 residues. Germline values: CDR1 SGHNT, CDR2 YYREEE (reference sequence). In the PCR, 60 Vbeta and 13 Jbeta primers were used. Generated by immunoSEQ multiplex PCR, the TCRdb table keeps only in-frame clones and is missing some. The sample gives around 150,000 clones, under 80% of which show up once; around 4% is in the top ten. The sample consisted of PBMCs. The chain combines TRBV5-4 with TRBJ2-7; TRBD1 might be the D (5 bases). This receptor was taken from a man aged 40-49 years in good health and CMV-seronegative. CDR3 loop: CASSLLDTSYEQYF. CDR3 sequence (DNA): TGTGCCAGCAGCTTGTTGGACACCTCCTACGAGCAGTACTTC.